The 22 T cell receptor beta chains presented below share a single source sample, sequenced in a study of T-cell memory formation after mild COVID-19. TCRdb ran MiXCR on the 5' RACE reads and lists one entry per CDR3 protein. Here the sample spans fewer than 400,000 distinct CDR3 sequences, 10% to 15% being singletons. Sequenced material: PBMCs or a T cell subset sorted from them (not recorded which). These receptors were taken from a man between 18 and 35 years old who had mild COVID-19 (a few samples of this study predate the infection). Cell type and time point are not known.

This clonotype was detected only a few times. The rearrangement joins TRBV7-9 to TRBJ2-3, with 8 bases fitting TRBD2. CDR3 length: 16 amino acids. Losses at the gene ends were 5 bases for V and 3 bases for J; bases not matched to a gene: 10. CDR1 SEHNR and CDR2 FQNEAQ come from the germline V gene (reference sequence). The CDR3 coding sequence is TGTGCCAGCAGCCCCAGGGGCGGGGGGACTACAGATACGCAGTATTTT. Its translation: CASSPRGGGTTDTQYF.

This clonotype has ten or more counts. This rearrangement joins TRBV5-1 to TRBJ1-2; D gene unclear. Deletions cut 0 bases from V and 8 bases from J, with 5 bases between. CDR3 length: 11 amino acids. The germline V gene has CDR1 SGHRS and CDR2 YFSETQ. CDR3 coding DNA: TGCGCCAGCAGCTTGGAAGGGGGCTACACCTTC. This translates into CASSLEGGYTF.

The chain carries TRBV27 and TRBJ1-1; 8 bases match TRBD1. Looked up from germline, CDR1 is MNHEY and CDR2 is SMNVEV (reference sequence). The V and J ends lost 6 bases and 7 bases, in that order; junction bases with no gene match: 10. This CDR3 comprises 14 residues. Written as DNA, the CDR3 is TGTGCCAGCAGCGACAGGGGTGGGGCGGGTGAAGCTTTCTTT. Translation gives CASSDRGGAGEAFF.

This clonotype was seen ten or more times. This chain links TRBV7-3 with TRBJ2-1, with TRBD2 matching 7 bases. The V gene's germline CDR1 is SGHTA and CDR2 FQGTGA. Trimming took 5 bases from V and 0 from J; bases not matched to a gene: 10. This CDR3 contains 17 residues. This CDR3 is CASSDPAGGGSYNEQFF. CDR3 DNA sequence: TGTGCCAGCAGCGATCCCGCAGGCGGGGGCTCCTACAATGAGCAGTTCTTC.

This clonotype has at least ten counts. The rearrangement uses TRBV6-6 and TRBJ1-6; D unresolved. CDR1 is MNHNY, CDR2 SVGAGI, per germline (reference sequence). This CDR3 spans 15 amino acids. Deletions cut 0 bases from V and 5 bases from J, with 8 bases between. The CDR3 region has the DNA TGTGCCAGCAGTTACTCGACGAGACATAATTCACCCCTCCACTTT. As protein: CASSYSTRHNSPLHF.

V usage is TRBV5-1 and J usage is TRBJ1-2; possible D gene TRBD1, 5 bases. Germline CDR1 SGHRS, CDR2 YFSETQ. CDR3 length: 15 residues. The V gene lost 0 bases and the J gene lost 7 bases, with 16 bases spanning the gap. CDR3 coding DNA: TGCGCCAGCAGCTTGGGTTCTGGGGGAGGCTTTGGCTACACCTTC. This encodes CASSLGSGGGFGYTF.

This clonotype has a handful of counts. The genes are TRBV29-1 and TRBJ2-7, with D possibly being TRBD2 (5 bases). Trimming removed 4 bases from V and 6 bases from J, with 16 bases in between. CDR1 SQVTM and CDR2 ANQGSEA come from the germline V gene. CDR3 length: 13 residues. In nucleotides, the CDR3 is TGCAGCGTTGTTCGGACGGGAACTACCGAGCAGTACTTC. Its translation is CSVVRTGTTEQYF.

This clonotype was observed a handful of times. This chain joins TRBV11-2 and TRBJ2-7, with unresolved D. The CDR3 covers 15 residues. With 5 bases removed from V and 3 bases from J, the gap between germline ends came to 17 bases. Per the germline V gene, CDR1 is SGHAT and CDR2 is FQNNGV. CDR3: CASSLGSGNFYEQYV. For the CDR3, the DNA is TGTGCCAGCAGCCTCGGATCTGGGAATTTCTACGAGCAGTACGTC.

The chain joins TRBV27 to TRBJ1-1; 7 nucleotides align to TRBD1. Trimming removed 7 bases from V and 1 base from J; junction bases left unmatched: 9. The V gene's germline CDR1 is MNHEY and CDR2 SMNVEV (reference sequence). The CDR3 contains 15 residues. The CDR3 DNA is TGTGCCAGCACCTCTCGGACAGGACCGAACACTGAAGCTTTCTTT. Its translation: CASTSRTGPNTEAFF.

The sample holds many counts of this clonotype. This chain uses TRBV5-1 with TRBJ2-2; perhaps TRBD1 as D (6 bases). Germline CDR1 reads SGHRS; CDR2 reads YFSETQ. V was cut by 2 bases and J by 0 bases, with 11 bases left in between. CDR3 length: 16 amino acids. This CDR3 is CASSLRDTTNTGELFF. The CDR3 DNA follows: TGCGCCAGCAGCTTACGGGACACAACGAACACCGGGGAGCTGTTTTTT.

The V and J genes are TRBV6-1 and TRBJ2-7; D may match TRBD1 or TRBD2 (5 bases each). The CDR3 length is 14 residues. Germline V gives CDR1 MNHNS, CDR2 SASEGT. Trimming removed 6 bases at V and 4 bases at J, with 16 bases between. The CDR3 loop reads CASRDTLGPYEQYF. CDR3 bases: TGTGCCAGCAGGGACACCCTGGGACCTTACGAGCAGTACTTC.

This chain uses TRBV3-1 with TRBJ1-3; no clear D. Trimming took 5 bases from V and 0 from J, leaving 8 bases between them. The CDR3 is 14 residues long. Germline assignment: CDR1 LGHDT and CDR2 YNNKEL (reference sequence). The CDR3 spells CASSVVGSGNTIYF. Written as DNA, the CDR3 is TGTGCCAGCAGCGTGGTGGGCTCTGGAAACACCATATATTTT. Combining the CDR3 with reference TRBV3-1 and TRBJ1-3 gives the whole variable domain DTAVSQTPKYLVTQMGNDKSIKCEQNLGHDTMYWYKQDSKKFLKIMFSYNNKELIINETVPNRFSPKSPDKAHLNLHINSLELGDSAVYFCASSVVGSGNTIYFGEGSWLTVV.

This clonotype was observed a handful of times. CDR3 amino acids: CSATGTSSRGEQYV. The DNA of the CDR3 is TGCAGTGCTACCGGGACTAGTAGCCGGGGAGAGCAGTACGTC. This chain links TRBV20-1 with TRBJ2-7, with 8 bases matching TRBD2. V was clipped by 4 bases and J by 7 bases; unmatched bases: 12. CDR3 length equals 14 residues. In germline, CDR1 is DFQATT, CDR2 SNEGSKA (reference sequence).

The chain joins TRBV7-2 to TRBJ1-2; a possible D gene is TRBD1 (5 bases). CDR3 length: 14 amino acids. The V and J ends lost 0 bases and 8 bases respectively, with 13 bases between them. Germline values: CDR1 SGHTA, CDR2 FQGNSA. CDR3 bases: TGTGCCAGCAGCTTAGCTCGCAGGGAAGAGGGCTACACCTTC. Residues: CASSLARREEGYTF.

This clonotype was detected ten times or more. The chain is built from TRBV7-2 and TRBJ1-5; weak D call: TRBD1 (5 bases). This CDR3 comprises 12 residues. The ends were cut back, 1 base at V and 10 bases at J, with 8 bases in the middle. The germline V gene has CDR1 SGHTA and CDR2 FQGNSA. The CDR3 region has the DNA TGTGCCAGCAGCTTAGACAGGAATCCCCAGCATTTT. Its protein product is CASSLDRNPQHF.

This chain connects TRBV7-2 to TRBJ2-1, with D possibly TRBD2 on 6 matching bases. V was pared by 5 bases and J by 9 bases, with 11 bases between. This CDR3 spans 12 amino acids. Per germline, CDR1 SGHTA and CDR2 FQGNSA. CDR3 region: CASSATSSEQFF. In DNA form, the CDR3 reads TGTGCCAGCAGCGCCACTAGCAGTGAGCAGTTCTTC.

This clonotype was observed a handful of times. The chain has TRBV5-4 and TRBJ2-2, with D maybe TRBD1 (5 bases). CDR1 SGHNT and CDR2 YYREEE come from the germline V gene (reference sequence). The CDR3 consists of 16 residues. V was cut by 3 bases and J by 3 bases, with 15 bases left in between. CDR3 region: CASSSPARQHTGELFF. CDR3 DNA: TGTGCCAGCAGCTCTCCTGCTCGACAGCACACCGGGGAGCTGTTTTTT.

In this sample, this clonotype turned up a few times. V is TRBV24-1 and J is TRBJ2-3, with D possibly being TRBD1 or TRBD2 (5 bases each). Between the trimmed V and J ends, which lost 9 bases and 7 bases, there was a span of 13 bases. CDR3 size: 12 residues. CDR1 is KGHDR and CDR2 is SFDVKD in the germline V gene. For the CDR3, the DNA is TGTGCCACCCGAGGGGTAAGCCATACGCAGTATTTT. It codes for CATRGVSHTQYF.

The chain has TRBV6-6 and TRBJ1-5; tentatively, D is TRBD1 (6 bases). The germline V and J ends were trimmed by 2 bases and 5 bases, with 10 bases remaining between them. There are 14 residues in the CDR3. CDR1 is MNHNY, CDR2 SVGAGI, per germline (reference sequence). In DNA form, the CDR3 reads TGTGCCAGCAGTTACGGGGGGCCCTATCAGCCCCAGCATTTT. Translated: CASSYGGPYQPQHF.

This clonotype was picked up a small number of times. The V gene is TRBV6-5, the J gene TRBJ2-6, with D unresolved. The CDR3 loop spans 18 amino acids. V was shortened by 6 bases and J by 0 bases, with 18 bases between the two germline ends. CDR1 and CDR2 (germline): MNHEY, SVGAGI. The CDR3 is CASSKTRHLSSGANVLTF. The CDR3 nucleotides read TGTGCCAGCAGCAAGACACGACACCTTAGCTCTGGGGCCAACGTCCTGACTTTC.

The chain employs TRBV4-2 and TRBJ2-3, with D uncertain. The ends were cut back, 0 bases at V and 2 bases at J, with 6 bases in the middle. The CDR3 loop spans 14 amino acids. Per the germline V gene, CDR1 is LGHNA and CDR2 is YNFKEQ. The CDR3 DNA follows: TGTGCCAGCAGCCAAGAAGGGTCCACAGATACGCAGTATTTT. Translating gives CASSQEGSTDTQYF.

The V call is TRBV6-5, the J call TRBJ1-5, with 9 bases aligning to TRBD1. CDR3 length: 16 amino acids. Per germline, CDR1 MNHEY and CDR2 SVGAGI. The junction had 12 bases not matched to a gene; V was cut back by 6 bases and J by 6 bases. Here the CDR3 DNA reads TGTGCCAGCAGGAGAAACACAGGGGGCCTTAGTCAGCCCCAGCATTTT. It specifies CASRRNTGGLSQPQHF.